The 14 T cell receptor beta chains below come from one sample, sequenced in a study of T-cell memory formation after mild COVID-19. TCRdb fed the 5' RACE reads into MiXCR, producing one record per CDR3 protein. The sample carries approximately 390,000 distinct CDR3 sequences, roughly 15% recorded once. The sample consisted of PBMCs or a T cell subset sorted from them (not recorded which). These receptors originate from a man aged 18 to 30 who had mild COVID-19 (a few samples of this study predate the infection). Cell type and time point are not known.

V and J are TRBV7-9 and TRBJ1-5; 11 bases map to TRBD1. J lost 4 bases, V lost 5 bases, and 10 bases had no gene match. The CDR3 is 17 residues long. The germline V gene has CDR1 SEHNR and CDR2 FQNEAQ (reference sequence). The CDR3 coding sequence is TGTGCCAGCAGCAGTGGGGGACAGGGGGATGGGAATCAGCCCCAGCATTTT. Amino acids: CASSSGGQGDGNQPQHF.

The chain couples TRBV20-1 to TRBJ1-3; no reliable D call. Trimming removed 6 bases at V and 0 bases at J, with 12 bases between. The CDR3 contains 14 residues. Germline CDR1 DFQATT, CDR2 SNEGSKA (reference sequence). The CDR3 nucleotides read TGCAGTGCCTCAGCCCACAGCTCTGGAAACACCATATATTTT. The encoded protein is CSASAHSSGNTIYF.

This clonotype was observed a handful of times. The J gene is TRBJ1-1, the V gene TRBV14, with D unclear. Per the germline V gene, CDR1 is SGHDN and CDR2 is FVKESK. V was shortened by 2 bases and J by 1 base, with 14 bases between the two germline ends. This CDR3 is built from 16 residues. CDR3 region: CASSQSLASRNTEAFF. The CDR3 DNA is TGTGCCAGCAGCCAATCCTTGGCCTCTAGGAACACTGAAGCTTTCTTT.

This clonotype occurred a few times. The chain couples TRBV11-2 to TRBJ1-1; D may be TRBD1 (5 bases). Germline loops: CDR1 SGHAT, CDR2 FQNNGV. Trimming cost V 5 bases and J 0 bases, with 13 bases left between them. CDR3 length: 15 residues. The chain's CDR3 is CASSVGALMNTEAFF. The DNA of the CDR3 is TGTGCCAGCAGCGTCGGGGCCTTAATGAACACTGAAGCTTTCTTT. The full variable domain, completed using reference TRBV11-2 and TRBJ1-1, is EAGVAQSPRYKIIEKRQSVAFWCNPISGHATLYWYQQILGQGPKLLIQFQNNGVVDDSQLPKDRFSAERLKGVDSTLKIQPAKLEDSAVYLCASSVGALMNTEAFFGQGTRLTVV.

In this sample, this clonotype turned up a few times. The V gene is TRBV4-1, the J gene TRBJ1-1, with a possible D match to TRBD1 (5 bases). The CDR3 consists of 15 residues. V was shortened by 1 base and J by 5 bases, with 14 bases between the two germline ends. The V gene's germline CDR1 is MGHRA and CDR2 YSYEKL. CDR3 sequence: CASSQGGTGRTEAFF. The CDR3 nucleotides read TGCGCCAGCAGCCAAGGAGGGACGGGGAGGACTGAAGCTTTCTTT.

CDR3 coding DNA: TGTGCCAGCAAGGACAGGCAGAATTCACCCCTCCACTTT. Its translation is CASKDRQNSPLHF. This chain joins TRBV2 and TRBJ1-6, with 7 bases that match TRBD1. The CDR3 length is 13 residues. Germline CDR1 reads SNHLY; CDR2 reads FYNNEI. The J segment lost 7 bases and the V segment lost 7 bases, leaving 4 bases of the junction unmatched.

This sequence joins TRBV20-1 and TRBJ2-3; TRBD2 might be the D (6 bases). The CDR3 extends over 17 amino acids. From germline, CDR1 is DFQATT and CDR2 SNEGSKA (reference sequence). V was pared by 0 bases and J by 2 bases, with 18 bases between. The CDR3 loop reads CSARDRRDGGITDTQYF. CDR3 nucleotides: TGCAGTGCTAGAGACCGGCGAGATGGCGGGATCACAGATACGCAGTATTTT.

This clonotype was seen at least ten times. This chain uses TRBV9 with TRBJ2-2, with a tentative D call TRBD2 (5 bases). V lost 2 bases and J lost 0, with 14 bases in between. CDR1 is SGDLS, CDR2 YYNGEE, per germline. CDR3 length: 17 residues. The CDR3: CASSVTGSGANTGELFF. The DNA for the CDR3 is TGTGCCAGCAGCGTGACGGGATCCGGGGCGAACACCGGGGAGCTGTTTTTT.

This clonotype was observed at least ten times. The chain links TRBV7-8 to TRBJ1-2; D gene uncertain. Germline assignment: CDR1 SGHVS and CDR2 FQNEAQ. V was shortened by 1 base and J by 0 bases, with 6 bases between the two germline ends. This CDR3 has 14 residues. The CDR3 DNA follows: TGTGCCAGCAGCTTAGGGTCAGCTAACTATGGCTACACCTTC. It is translated as CASSLGSANYGYTF.

This clonotype was observed a handful of times. The CDR3 DNA reads as TGTGCCAGCAGCTTAGCGGGGCTAGATACGCAGTATTTT. The encoded protein is CASSLAGLDTQYF. This chain links TRBV7-2 with TRBJ2-3, with D tentatively TRBD1 (5 bases). Deletions cut 0 bases from V and 5 bases from J, with 6 bases between. The CDR3 loop spans 13 amino acids. Germline-derived CDR1 and CDR2 are SGHTA and FQGNSA.

The sample holds a few counts of this clonotype. The chain combines TRBV6-6 with TRBJ1-2; TRBD1 might be the D (6 bases). V shed 6 bases and J shed 3 bases, with 14 bases lying between them. Per germline, CDR1 MNHNY and CDR2 SVGAGI (reference sequence). This CDR3 spans 14 amino acids. The CDR3 coding sequence is TGTGCCAGCAGACTAGGGGGGGACTACTATGGCTACACCTTC. It yields the protein CASRLGGDYYGYTF.

In its sample, this clonotype was seen a few times. The V and J genes are TRBV6-5 and TRBJ2-5, with unresolved D. V was trimmed by 5 bases and J by 1 base, leaving 11 bases between them. CDR1 and CDR2 from the germline V gene are MNHEY and SVGAGI. The CDR3 is 14 amino acids. The CDR3 nucleotides read TGTGCCAGCAGTGCTCACAGATCCCAAGAGACCCAGTACTTC. Translated, it gives CASSAHRSQETQYF.

CDR3 nucleotide sequence: TGTGCCAGCAGCCAGCAACAGGGGGCTTACTATGGCTACACCTTC. It yields the protein CASSQQQGAYYGYTF. This rearrangement joins TRBV14 to TRBJ1-2, with 9 bases matching TRBD1. The germline V gene has CDR1 SGHDN and CDR2 FVKESK. CDR3 size: 15 residues. After removal of 3 bases from V and 3 bases from J, the junction contained 5 bases not matched to a gene. The entire variable domain, with the rest obtained from reference TRBV14 and TRBJ1-2, is as follows: EAGVTQFPSHSVIEKGQTVTLRCDPISGHDNLYWYRRVMGKEIKFLLHFVKESKQDESGMPNNRFLAERTGGTYSTLKVQPAELEDSGVYFCASSQQQGAYYGYTFGSGTRLTVV.

The chain has TRBV28 and TRBJ1-2; possible D gene TRBD1, 5 bases. Trimming pared 5 bases from V and 4 bases from J, leaving 14 bases between. This CDR3 contains 14 residues. From germline, CDR1 is MDHEN and CDR2 SYDVKM. CDR3 nucleotide sequence: TGTGCCAGCAGTAGCGGGGCGGTTAGCTATGGCTACACCTTC. Translation: CASSSGAVSYGYTF.